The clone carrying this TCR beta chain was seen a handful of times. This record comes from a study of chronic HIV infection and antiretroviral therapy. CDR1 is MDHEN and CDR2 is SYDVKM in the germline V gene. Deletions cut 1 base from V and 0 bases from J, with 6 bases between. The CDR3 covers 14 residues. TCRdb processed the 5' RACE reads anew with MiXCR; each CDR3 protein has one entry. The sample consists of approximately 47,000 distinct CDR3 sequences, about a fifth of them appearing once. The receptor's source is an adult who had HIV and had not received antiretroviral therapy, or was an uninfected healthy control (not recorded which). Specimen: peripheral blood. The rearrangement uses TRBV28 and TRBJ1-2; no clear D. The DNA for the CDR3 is TGTGCCAGCAGTTTATATCGTTCTAACTATGGCTACACCTTC. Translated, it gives CASSLYRSNYGYTF.